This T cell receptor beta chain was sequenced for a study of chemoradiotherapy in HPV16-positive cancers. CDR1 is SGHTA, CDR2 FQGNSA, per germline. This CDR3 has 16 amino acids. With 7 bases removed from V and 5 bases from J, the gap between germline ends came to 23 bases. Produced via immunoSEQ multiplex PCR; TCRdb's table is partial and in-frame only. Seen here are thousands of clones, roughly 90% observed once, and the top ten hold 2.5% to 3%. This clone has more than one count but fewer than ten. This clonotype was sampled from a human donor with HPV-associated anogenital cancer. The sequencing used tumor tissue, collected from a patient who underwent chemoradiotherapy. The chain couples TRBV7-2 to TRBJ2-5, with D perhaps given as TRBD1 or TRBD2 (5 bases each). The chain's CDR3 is CASKPRGDMYSETQYF. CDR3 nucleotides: TGTGCCAGCAAACCACGAGGGGATATGTATAGTGAGACCCAGTACTTC.